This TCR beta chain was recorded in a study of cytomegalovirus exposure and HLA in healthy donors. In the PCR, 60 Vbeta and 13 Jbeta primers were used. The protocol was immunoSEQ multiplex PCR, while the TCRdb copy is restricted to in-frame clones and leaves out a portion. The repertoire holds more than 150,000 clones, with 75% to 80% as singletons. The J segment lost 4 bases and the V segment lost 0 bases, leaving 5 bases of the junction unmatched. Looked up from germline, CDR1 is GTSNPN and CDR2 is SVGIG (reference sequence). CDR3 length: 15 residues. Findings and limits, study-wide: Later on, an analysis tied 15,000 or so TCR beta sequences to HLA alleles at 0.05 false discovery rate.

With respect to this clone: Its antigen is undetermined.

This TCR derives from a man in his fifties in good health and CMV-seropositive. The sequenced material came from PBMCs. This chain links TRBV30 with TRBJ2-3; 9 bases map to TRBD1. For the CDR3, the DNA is TGTGCCTGGAGTGTAGGGACAGGGAAGGCAGATACGCAGTATTTT. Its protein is CAWSVGTGKADTQYF.